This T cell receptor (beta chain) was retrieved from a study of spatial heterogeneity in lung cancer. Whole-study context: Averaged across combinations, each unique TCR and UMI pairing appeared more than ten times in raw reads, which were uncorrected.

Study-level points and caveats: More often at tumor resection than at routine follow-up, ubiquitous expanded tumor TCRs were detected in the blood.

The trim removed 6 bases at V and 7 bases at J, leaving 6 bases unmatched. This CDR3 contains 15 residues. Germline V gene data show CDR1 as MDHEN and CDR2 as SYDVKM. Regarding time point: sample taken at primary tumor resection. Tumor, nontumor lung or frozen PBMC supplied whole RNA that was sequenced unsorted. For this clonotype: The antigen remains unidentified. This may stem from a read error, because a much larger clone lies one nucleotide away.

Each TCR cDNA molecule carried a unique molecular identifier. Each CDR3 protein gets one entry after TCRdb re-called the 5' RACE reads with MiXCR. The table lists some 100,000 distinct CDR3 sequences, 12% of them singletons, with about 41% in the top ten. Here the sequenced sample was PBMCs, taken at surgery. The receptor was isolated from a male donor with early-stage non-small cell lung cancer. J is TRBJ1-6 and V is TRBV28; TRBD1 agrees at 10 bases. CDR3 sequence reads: CASRTGGINNSPLHF. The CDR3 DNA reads TGTGCCAGCAGGACAGGGGGCATCAACAATTCACCCCTCCACTTT.